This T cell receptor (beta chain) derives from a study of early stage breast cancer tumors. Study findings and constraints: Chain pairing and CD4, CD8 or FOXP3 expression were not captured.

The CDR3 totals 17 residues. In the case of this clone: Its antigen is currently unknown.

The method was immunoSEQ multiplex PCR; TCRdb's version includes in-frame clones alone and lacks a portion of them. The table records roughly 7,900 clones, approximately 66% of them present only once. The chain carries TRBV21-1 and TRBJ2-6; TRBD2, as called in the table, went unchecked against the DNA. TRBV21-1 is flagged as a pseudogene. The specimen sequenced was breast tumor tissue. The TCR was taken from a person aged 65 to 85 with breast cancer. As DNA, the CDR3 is TGTGCCAGCAGCAATAGGGGCCGGGAGACTGGGGCCAACGTCCTGACTTTC. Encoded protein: CASSNRGRETGANVLTF.